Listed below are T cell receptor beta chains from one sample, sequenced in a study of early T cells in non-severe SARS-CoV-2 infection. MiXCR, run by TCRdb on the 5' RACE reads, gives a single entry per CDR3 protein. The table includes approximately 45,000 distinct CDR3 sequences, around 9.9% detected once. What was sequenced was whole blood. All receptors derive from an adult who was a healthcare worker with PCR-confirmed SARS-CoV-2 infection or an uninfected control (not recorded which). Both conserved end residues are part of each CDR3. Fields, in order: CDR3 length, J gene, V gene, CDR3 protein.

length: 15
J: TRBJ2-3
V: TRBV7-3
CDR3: CASSWGQGTADTQYF

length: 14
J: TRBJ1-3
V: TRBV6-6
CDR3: CASTRGSTGNTIYF

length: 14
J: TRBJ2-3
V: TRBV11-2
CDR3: CASSFFSGTDTQYF

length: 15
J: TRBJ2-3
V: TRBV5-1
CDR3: CASSLDSGGRGTQYF

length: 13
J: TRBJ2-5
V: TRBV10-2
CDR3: CASSEGLEETQYF

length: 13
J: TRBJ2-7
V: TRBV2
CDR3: CASKETGTYEQYF

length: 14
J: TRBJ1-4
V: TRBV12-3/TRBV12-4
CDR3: CASSQGARDEKLFF

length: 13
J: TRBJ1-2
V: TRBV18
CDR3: CASSPTDGWGYTF

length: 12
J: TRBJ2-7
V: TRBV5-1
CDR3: CASSRSLGEQYF

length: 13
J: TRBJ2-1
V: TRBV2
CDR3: CASSETGAHEQFF

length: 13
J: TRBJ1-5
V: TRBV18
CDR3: CASSPVERVAQHF

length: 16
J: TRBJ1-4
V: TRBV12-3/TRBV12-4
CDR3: CASSPVTPATNEKLFF

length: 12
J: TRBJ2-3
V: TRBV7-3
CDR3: CASSLTRGKQYF

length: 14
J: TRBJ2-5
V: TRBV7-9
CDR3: CASSLGGPFETQYF

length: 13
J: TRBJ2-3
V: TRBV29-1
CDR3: CSVDALVTDTQYF

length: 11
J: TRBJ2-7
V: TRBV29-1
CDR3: CSVVGINEQYF

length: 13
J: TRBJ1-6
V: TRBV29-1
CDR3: CSVRDRYNSPLHF

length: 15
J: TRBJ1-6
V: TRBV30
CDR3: CAWRGRGSYNSPLHF

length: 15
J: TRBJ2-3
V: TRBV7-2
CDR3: CASSLGQAYTDTQYF

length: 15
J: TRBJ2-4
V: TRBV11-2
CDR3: CASSFRGYGTNIQYF

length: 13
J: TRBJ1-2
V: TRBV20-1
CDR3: CSAWGVANYGYTF

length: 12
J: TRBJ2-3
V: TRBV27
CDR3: CASLSTTDTQYF

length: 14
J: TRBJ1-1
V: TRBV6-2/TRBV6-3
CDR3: CASSSGALNTEAFF

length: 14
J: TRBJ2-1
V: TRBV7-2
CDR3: CASSRRTAYNEQFF

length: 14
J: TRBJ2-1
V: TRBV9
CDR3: CASSVGGAGNEQFF

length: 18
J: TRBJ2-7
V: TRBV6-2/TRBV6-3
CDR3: CASSYSPGQGRRTYEQYF

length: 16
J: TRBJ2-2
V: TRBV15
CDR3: CATSRGRTGSSGELFF

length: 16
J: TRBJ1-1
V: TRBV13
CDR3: CASSSELRGLNTEAFF

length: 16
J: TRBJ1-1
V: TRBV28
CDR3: CASSSLAKGIETEAFF

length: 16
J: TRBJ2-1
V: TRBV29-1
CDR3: CSVDWTSGSSYNEQFF

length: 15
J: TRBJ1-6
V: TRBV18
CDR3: CASSPNDRLNSPLHF

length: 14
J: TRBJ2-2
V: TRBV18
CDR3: CASSPGPFTGELFF

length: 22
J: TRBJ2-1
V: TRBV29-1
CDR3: CSAWSRDRDPGLAGARYNEQFF

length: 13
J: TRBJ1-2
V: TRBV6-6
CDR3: CASSYADSYGYTF

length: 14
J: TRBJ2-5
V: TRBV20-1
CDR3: CSARDRRSGETQYF

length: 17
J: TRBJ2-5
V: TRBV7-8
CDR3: CASSPTSGGLYQETQYF

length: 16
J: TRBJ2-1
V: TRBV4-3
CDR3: CASSQARQGAIDEQFF

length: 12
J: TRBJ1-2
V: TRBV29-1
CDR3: CSVGGKAVGYTF

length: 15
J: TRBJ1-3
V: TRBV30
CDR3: CAWRSPDRQGNTIYF

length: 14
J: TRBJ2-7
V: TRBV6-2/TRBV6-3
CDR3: CASSYSGNSYEQYF

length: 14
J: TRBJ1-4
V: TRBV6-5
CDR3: CASRLMAENEKLFF

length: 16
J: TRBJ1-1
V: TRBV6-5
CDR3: CASSYLPGGGNTEAFF

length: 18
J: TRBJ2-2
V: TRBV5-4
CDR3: CASSPNVRTGRYTGELFF

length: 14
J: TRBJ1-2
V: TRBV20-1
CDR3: CSAAQGLGDYGYTF

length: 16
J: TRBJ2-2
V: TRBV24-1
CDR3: CATSDPTGGVAGELFF

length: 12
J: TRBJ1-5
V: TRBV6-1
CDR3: CASSDSTGGVHF

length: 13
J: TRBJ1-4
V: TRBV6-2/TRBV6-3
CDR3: CASSGTANEKLFF

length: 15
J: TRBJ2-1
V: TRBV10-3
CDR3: CAISKLRGTYNEQFF

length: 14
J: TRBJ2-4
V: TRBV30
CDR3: CAWNFRGAKNIQYF

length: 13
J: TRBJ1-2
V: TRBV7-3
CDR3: CASSWDSRGGYTF

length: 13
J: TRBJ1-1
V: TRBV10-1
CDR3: CASSEAGRTEAFF

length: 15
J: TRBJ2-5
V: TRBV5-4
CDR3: CASKRTGAPQETQYF

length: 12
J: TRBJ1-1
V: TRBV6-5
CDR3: CASRDRVSGAFF

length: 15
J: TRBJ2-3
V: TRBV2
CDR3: CASSLTGLGTDTQYF